These 25 T cell receptor beta chains were sequenced from one sample in a study of T cell responses to AZD1222 COVID-19 vaccine. The protocol was immunoSEQ multiplex PCR, while the TCRdb copy is restricted to in-frame clones and leaves out a portion. There are approximately 99,000 clones in the sample; 86% occur only once, and 3% to 3.5% lies in the top ten. This material consisted of peripheral blood, taken on day 0 of AZD1222 vaccination. The receptor set was obtained from an adult in good health.

The chain is built from TRBV5-4 and TRBJ1-1, with no clear D. Germline values: CDR1 SGHNT, CDR2 YYREEE (reference sequence). Trimming cost V 4 bases and J 1 base, with 11 bases left between them. The CDR3 length is 14 residues. The CDR3 protein is CASSLGPSNTEAFF. The CDR3, as DNA: TGTGCCAGCAGCCTTGGACCGTCGAACACTGAAGCTTTCTTT.

J is TRBJ1-2 and V is TRBV5-5, with TRBD1 identical over 11 bases. Trimming cost V 4 bases and J 6 bases; bases outside gene matches: 14. Germline CDR1 and CDR2: SGHKS and YYEKEE (reference sequence). The CDR3 is 17 amino acids. The CDR3 coding sequence is TGTGCCAGCAGCCTCGGGGCTTGGACAGGGGGCGGGGATGGCTACACCTTC. This translates into CASSLGAWTGGGDGYTF.

This clone was observed a single time. The chain has TRBV5-1 and TRBJ2-3; D call uncertain. Germline V gene data show CDR1 as SGHRS and CDR2 as YFSETQ. Deletions cut 4 bases from V and 4 bases from J, with 13 bases between. CDR3 length: 14 residues. The CDR3 DNA reads TGCGCCAGCAGCAATGCAGATAACGCAGATACGCAGTATTTT. It specifies CASSNADNADTQYF.

The chain joins TRBV19 to TRBJ2-5; tentative D call: TRBD1 (7 bases). CDR1 is LNHDA and CDR2 is SQIVND in the germline V gene (reference sequence). This CDR3 has 13 amino acids. V was shortened by 3 bases and J by 4 bases, with 9 bases between the two germline ends. The CDR3 bases are TGTGCCAGTAGTATTCAGGGGGGAGAGACCCAGTACTTC. Amino acid sequence: CASSIQGGETQYF.

The chain is built from TRBV24-1 and TRBJ2-2, with 7 bases fitting TRBD1. V trimming: 8 bases; J trimming: 4 bases; junction bases outside the gene matches: 12. This CDR3 region has 16 residues. Germline CDR1 is KGHDR and CDR2 is SFDVKD. CDR3 amino acids: CATTPSGTDTTGELFF. DNA for the CDR3: TGTGCCACCACCCCCTCGGGGACAGATACCACCGGGGAGCTGTTTTTT.

This clone was observed once. This rearrangement joins TRBV28 to TRBJ1-4, with D perhaps TRBD1 (6 bases). The CDR3 is 16 residues long. Trimming removed 3 bases at V and 8 bases at J, with 19 bases between. Germline lookup yields CDR1 MDHEN and CDR2 SYDVKM. The CDR3 DNA reads TGTGCCAGCAGTTTTGGGTTTGGCAGGGGAGAGGAAAAACTGTTTTTT. Its translation: CASSFGFGRGEEKLFF.

This rearrangement joins TRBV5-4 to TRBJ1-1, with D possibly TRBD1 on 6 matching bases. This CDR3 spans 14 amino acids. Germline CDR1 reads SGHNT; CDR2 reads YYREEE (reference sequence). Trimming took 4 bases from V and 2 from J, leaving 12 bases between them. CDR3 loop: CASSGGGINTEAFF. CDR3 coding DNA: TGTGCCAGCAGCGGGGGGGGCATAAACACTGAAGCTTTCTTT.

In nucleotides, the CDR3 is TGCGCCAGCAGTCAATCCCCGAGGGGGACCTACAATGAGCAGTTCTTC. It translates to CASSQSPRGTYNEQFF. V and J are TRBV23-1 and TRBJ2-1; possibly TRBD1 for D (6 bases). TRBV23-1 is an ORF for which the function is uncertain. The CDR3 sequence is 16 residues long. Trimming removed 0 bases at V and 2 bases at J, with 11 bases between.

This clone showed up just a few times. The chain recombines TRBV6-1 with TRBJ1-6, with D uncertain. The CDR3 length is 15 residues. Trimming left V 0 bases short and J 7 bases short, with 10 bases between. The germline CDR1 and CDR2 sequences are MNHNS and SASEGT. The DNA for the CDR3 is TGTGCCAGCAGTGAAGCTGTTCTAGGGAATTCACCCCTCCACTTT. It encodes CASSEAVLGNSPLHF.

The chain has TRBV5-5 and TRBJ1-6; maybe TRBD1 (6 bases). V was clipped by 4 bases and J by 0 bases, with 20 bases between them. The CDR3 totals 19 residues. The germline V gene has CDR1 SGHKS and CDR2 YYEKEE (reference sequence). The CDR3 is CASSGSGTTGSSYNSPLHF. The CDR3 DNA reads TGTGCCAGCAGCGGCTCCGGGACAACTGGATCCTCCTATAATTCACCCCTCCACTTT.

The chain couples TRBV20-1 to TRBJ2-3; D may be TRBD2 (6 bases). V lost 3 bases and J 1 base, leaving 14 bases between the germline ends. CDR3 length: 15 residues. CDR1 is DFQATT, CDR2 SNEGSKA, per germline (reference sequence). The CDR3 sequence is CSASGGEEGTDTQYF. CDR3 bases: TGCAGTGCTAGTGGTGGGGAGGAGGGCACAGATACGCAGTATTTT.

CDR3 region: CASSREGVGGNGYTF. The DNA of the CDR3 is TGTGCCAGCTCACGGGAAGGGGTCGGGGGAAATGGCTACACCTTC. This chain connects TRBV18 to TRBJ1-2; a possible D gene is TRBD1 (5 bases). Germline CDR1 KGHSH, CDR2 LQKENI. V was cut by 4 bases and J by 6 bases, with 18 bases left in between. This CDR3 has 15 amino acids.

This clone was seen a few times. This chain connects TRBV7-2 to TRBJ1-5, with a tentative D call TRBD1 (6 bases). CDR3 length: 13 residues. Germline V gene sequence: CDR1 SGHTA, CDR2 FQGNSA. Trimming pared 1 base from V and 11 bases from J, leaving 12 bases between. In DNA, the CDR3 is TGTGCCAGCAGCTTAGTTCAGGGGAAGACCCAGCATTTT. Its translation: CASSLVQGKTQHF.

The rearrangement links TRBV6-2 or TRBV6-3 to TRBJ2-1, with D possibly called TRBD1 or TRBD2 (5 bases each). V lost 2 bases and J 3 bases, leaving 11 bases between the germline ends. Germline V gene lookup returns CDR1 MNHEY and CDR2 SVGEGT. The CDR3 consists of 15 residues. The CDR3 nucleotides are TGTGCCAGCAGTTACGTCGGGGCTGACTACAATGAGCAGTTCTTC. It is translated as CASSYVGADYNEQFF.

About this clone itself: Other DNA sequences in this specimen translate into the identical CDR3. This rearrangement joins TRBV6-2 or TRBV6-3 to TRBJ1-5; D uncertain. Germline CDR1 MNHEY, CDR2 SVGEGT. Trimming shortened V by 0 bases and J by 5 bases, and 2 bases separated the two germline ends. The CDR3 covers 12 residues. The CDR3 reads CASSYSDQPQHF. The CDR3 DNA is TGTGCCAGCAGTTACTCAGATCAGCCCCAGCATTTT.

V and J are TRBV6-2 or TRBV6-3 and TRBJ1-1; D is undetermined. The V and J ends lost 2 bases and 8 bases respectively, with 3 bases between them. The CDR3 consists of 10 residues. Germline CDR1 MNHEY, CDR2 SVGEGT. The CDR3 sequence: CASSYAEAFF. In DNA form, the CDR3 reads TGTGCCAGCAGTTACGCCGAAGCTTTCTTT.

This clone was observed a single time. The chain employs TRBV29-1 and TRBJ2-5; maybe TRBD1 (6 bases). There are 13 residues in the CDR3. Trimming took 6 bases from V and 7 from J, leaving 18 bases between them. Germline assignment: CDR1 SQVTM and CDR2 ANQGSEA. In DNA, the CDR3 is TGCAGCGTAACGTCTGGGGGCCCCCGGACCCAGTACTTC. Translating it yields CSVTSGGPRTQYF.

The V gene is TRBV18, the J gene TRBJ1-5, with no clear D. The CDR3 length is 15 residues. In germline, CDR1 is KGHSH, CDR2 LQKENI. V lost 2 bases and J lost 3, with 11 bases in between. The CDR3 DNA reads TGTGCCAGCTCACCATCGAAGAACAACAATCAGCCCCAGCATTTT. Its protein product is CASSPSKNNNQPQHF.

The chain combines TRBV9 with TRBJ2-2; possible D gene TRBD1, 5 bases. The CDR3 runs 18 residues. Trimming cost V 3 bases and J 3 bases, with 21 bases left between them. The germline gives CDR1 SGDLS, CDR2 YYNGEE. As DNA, the CDR3 is TGTGCCAGCAGCGAGGTCCTGGGCAGGGTTGGGGACACCGGGGAGCTGTTTTTT. Amino acids: CASSEVLGRVGDTGELFF.

The V gene is TRBV7-3, the J gene TRBJ1-1; TRBD1 aligns across 7 bases. J gave up 0 bases and V 5 bases, and 6 bases lay outside the gene matches. This CDR3 spans 15 amino acids. Germline V lookup: CDR1 SGHTA, CDR2 FQGTGA. CDR3 DNA sequence: TGTGCCAGCAGCCTCGGGACAGTGATGAACACTGAAGCTTTCTTT. Its translation: CASSLGTVMNTEAFF.

This sequence joins TRBV7-9 and TRBJ1-5; the match to TRBD1 covers 9 bases. The germline CDR1 and CDR2 sequences are SEHNR and FQNEAQ (reference sequence). The CDR3 sequence is 14 residues long. Trimming at V came to 5 bases and at J to 3 bases, leaving 2 bases not matched to a gene. The CDR3 protein is CASSRDRANQPQHF. The CDR3 nucleotides read TGTGCCAGCAGCCGGGACAGGGCCAATCAGCCCCAGCATTTT.

Worth noting for this clone: Different DNA sequences within this sample yield the same CDR3. This sequence joins TRBV7-9 and TRBJ1-6; tentative D call: TRBD1 (6 bases). Germline CDR1 reads SEHNR; CDR2 reads FQNEAQ (reference sequence). The CDR3 length is 13 residues. V dropped 4 bases and J dropped 7 bases, with 8 bases sitting between them. CDR3 DNA sequence: TGTGCCAGCAGCTCAGGGGACAATTCACCCCTCCACTTT. Its protein is CASSSGDNSPLHF. The entire variable domain, with the rest obtained from reference TRBV7-9 and TRBJ1-6, is as follows: DTGVSQNPRHKITKRGQNVTFRCDPISEHNRLYWYRQTLGQGPEFLTYFQNEAQLEKSRLLSDRFSAERPKGSFSTLEIQRTEQGDSAMYLCASSSGDNSPLHFGNGTRLTVT.

This chain uses TRBV19 with TRBJ1-6; D perhaps matches TRBD1 (6 bases). V was clipped by 10 bases and J by 1 base, with 17 bases between them. Germline V gene data show CDR1 as LNHDA and CDR2 as SQIVND (reference sequence). This CDR3 spans 16 amino acids. CDR3 DNA: TGTGCCACCCGCCCCCCAGGGGTATCCTATAATTCACCCCTCCACTTT. Its translation: CATRPPGVSYNSPLHF. Supplemented by reference TRBV19 and TRBJ1-6, the full variable domain reads DGGITQSPKYLFRKEGQNVTLSCEQNLNHDAMYWYRQDPGQGLRLIYYSQIVNDFQKGDIAEGYSVSREKKESFPLTVTSAQKNPTAFYLCATRPPGVSYNSPLHFGNGTRLTVT.

The chain uses TRBV28 and TRBJ1-4, with a possible D match to TRBD1 (5 bases). This CDR3 comprises 14 residues. Trimming pared 10 bases from V and 7 bases from J, leaving 19 bases between. Germline CDR1 is MDHEN and CDR2 is SYDVKM. The CDR3 DNA is TGTGCCACCATCTCTGGGGTGGGACGTGAAAAACTGTTTTTT. Residues: CATISGVGREKLFF.

In this sample, this clone turned up once. This sequence joins TRBV2 and TRBJ1-1, with 11 bases lining up with TRBD1. This CDR3 has 14 amino acids. V was pared by 9 bases and J by 5 bases, with 8 bases of the junction left unmatched. Germline V CDR1 and CDR2: SNHLY, FYNNEI. The CDR3 DNA reads as TGTGCCAGTATCGGGACAGGGGGAAAAACTGAAGCTTTCTTT. Its protein is CASIGTGGKTEAFF.